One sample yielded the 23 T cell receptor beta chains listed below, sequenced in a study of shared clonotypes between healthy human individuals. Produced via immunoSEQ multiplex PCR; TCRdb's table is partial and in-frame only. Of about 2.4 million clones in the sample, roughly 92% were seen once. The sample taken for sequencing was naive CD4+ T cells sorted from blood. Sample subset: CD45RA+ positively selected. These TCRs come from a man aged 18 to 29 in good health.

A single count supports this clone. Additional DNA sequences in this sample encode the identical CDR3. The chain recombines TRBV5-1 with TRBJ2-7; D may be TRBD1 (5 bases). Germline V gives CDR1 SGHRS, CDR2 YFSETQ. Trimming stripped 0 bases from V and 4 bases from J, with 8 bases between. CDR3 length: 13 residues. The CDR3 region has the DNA TGCGCCAGCAGCTTGGAAACAGGTTACGAGCAGTACTTC. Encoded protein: CASSLETGYEQYF.

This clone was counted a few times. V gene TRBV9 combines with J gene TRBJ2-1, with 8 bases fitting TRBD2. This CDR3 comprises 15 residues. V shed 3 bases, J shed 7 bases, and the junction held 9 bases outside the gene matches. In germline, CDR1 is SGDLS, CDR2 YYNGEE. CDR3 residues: CASSAGLGGGNEQFF. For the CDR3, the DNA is TGTGCCAGCAGCGCGGGACTAGGAGGGGGGAATGAGCAGTTCTTC.

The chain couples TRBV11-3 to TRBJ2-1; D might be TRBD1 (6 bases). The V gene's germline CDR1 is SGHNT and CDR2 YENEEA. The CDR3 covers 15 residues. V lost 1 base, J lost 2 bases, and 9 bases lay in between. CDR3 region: CASSLVAGAYNEQFF. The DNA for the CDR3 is TGTGCCAGCAGCTTAGTTGCAGGGGCCTACAATGAGCAGTTCTTC. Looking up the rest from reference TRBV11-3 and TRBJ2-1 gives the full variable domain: EAGVVQSPRYKIIEKKQPVAFWCNPISGHNTLYWYLQNLGQGPELLIRYENEEAVDDSQLPKDRFSAERLKGVDSTLKIQPAELGDSAVYLCASSLVAGAYNEQFFGPGTRLTVL.

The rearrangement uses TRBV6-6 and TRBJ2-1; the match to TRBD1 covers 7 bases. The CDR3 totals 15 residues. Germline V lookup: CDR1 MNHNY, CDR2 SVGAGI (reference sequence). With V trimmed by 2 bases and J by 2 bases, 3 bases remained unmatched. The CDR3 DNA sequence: TGTGCCAGCAGTTACGGACAGGTCACCTACAATGAGCAGTTCTTC. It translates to CASSYGQVTYNEQFF.

Here the CDR3 DNA reads TGCGCCAGCAGCCCCCTACCCACAGATACGCAGTATTTT. Translation: CASSPLPTDTQYF. This chain links TRBV4-1 with TRBJ2-3; D is ambiguous. The germline V gene encodes CDR1 MGHRA and CDR2 YSYEKL. The V end was cut by 4 bases, the J end by 2 bases, with 7 bases between. The CDR3 consists of 13 residues.

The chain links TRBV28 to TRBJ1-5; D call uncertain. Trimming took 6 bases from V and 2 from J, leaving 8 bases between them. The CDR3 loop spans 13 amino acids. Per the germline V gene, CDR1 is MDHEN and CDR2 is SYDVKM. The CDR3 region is CASRVSGNQPQHF. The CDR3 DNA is TGTGCCAGCAGGGTGAGTGGCAATCAGCCCCAGCATTTT.

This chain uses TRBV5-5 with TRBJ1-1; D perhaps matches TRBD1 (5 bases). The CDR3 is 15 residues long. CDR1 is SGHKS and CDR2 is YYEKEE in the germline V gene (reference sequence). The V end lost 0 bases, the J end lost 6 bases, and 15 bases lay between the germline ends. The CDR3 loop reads CASSLEPPRVAEAFF. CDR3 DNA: TGTGCCAGCAGCTTGGAACCTCCCAGGGTCGCTGAAGCTTTCTTT.

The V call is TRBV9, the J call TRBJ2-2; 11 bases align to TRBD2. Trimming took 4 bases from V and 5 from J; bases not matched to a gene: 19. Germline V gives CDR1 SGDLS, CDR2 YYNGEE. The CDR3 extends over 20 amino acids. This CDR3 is CASSPPPGQLAGGLTGELFF. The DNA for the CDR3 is TGTGCCAGCAGCCCCCCCCCGGGACAGCTAGCGGGAGGATTGACCGGGGAGCTGTTTTTT.

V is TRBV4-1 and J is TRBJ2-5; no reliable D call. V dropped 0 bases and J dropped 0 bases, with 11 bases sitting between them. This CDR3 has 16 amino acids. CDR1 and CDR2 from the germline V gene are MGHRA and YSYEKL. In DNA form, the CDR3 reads TGCGCCAGCAGCCAAGAGCCCCCCACGTACCAAGAGACCCAGTACTTC. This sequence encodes CASSQEPPTYQETQYF.

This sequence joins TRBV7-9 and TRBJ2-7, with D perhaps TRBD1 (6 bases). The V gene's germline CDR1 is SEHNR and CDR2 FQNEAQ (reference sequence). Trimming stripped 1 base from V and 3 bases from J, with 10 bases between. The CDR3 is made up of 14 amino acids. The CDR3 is CASSLGSQGYEQYF. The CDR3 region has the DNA TGTGCCAGCAGCTTAGGTTCACAGGGCTACGAGCAGTACTTC. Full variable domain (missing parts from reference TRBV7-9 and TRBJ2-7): DTGVSQNPRHKITKRGQNVTFRCDPISEHNRLYWYRQTLGQGPEFLTYFQNEAQLEKSRLLSDRFSAERPKGSFSTLEIQRTEQGDSAMYLCASSLGSQGYEQYFGPGTRLTVT.

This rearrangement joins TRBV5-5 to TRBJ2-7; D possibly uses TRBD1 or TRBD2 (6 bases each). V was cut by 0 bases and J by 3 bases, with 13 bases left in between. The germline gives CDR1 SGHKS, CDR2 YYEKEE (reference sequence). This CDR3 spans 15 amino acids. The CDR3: CASSLALGGIYEQYF. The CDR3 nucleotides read TGTGCCAGCAGCTTGGCCCTGGGGGGCATCTACGAGCAGTACTTC.

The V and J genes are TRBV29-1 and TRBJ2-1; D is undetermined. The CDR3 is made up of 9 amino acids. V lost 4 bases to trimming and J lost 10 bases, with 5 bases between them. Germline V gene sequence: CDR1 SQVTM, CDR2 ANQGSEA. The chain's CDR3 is CSVVREQFF. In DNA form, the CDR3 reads TGCAGCGTTGTTCGGGAGCAGTTCTTC.

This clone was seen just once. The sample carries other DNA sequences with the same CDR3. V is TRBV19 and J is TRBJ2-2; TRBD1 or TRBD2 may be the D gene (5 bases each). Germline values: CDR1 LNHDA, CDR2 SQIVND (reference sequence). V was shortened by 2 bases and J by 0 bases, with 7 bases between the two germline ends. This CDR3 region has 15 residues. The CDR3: CASSILGANTGELFF. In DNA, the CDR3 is TGTGCCAGTAGTATACTGGGGGCGAACACCGGGGAGCTGTTTTTT.

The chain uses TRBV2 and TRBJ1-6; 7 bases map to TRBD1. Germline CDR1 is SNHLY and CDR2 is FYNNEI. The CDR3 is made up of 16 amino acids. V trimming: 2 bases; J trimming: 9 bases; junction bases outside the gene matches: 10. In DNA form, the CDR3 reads TGTGCCAGCAGTGAAAACGTACAGGGGCCGGTTTCACCCCTCCACTTT. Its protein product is CASSENVQGPVSPLHF. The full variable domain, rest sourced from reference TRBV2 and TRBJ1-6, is EPEVTQTPSHQVTQMGQEVILRCVPISNHLYFYWYRQILGQKVEFLVSFYNNEISEKSEIFDDQFSVERPDGSNFTLKIRSTKLEDSAMYFCASSENVQGPVSPLHFGNGTRLTVT.

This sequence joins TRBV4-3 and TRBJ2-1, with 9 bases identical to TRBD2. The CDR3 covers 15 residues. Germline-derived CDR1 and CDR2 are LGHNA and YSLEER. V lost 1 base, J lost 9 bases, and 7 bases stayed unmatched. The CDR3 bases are TGCGCCAGCAGCCAAGTAGCGGGAGTTCTGGGTGAGCAGTTCTTC. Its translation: CASSQVAGVLGEQFF.

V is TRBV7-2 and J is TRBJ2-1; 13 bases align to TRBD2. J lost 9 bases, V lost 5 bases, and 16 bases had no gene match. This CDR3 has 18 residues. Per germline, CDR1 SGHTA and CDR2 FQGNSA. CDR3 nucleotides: TGTGCCAGCAGCAGAATCGGAACTAGCGGGAGGGTATGGGGTGAGCAGTTCTTC. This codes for CASSRIGTSGRVWGEQFF.

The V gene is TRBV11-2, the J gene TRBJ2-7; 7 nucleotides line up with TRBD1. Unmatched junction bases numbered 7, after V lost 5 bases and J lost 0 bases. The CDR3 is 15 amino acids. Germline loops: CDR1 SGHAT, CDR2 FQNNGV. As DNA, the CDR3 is TGTGCCAGCAGCGCTGGGACAGCCCACTCCTACGAGCAGTACTTC. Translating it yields CASSAGTAHSYEQYF.

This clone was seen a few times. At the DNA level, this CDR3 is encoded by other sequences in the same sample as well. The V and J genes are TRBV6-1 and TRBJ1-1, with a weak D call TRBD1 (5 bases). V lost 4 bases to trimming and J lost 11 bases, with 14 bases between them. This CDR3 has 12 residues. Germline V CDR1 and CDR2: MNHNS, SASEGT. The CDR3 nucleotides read TGTGCCAGCAGTGCAGGGCCAGGCGGGGCTTTCTTT. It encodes CASSAGPGGAFF.

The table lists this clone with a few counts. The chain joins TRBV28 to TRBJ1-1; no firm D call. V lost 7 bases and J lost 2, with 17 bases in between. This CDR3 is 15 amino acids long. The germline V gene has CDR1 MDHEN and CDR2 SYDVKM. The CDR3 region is CASISPTAGNTEAFF. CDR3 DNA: TGTGCCAGCATTTCCCCCACAGCGGGTAACACTGAAGCTTTCTTT. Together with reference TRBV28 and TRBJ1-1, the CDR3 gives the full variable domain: DVKVTQSSRYLVKRTGEKVFLECVQDMDHENMFWYRQDPGLGLRLIYFSYDVKMKEKGDIPEGYSVSREKKERFSLILESASTNQTSMYLCASISPTAGNTEAFFGQGTRLTVV.

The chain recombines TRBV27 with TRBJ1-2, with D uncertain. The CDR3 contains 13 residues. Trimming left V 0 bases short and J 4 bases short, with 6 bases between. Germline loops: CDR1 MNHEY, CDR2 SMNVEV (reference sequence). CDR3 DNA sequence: TGTGCCAGCAGTTTATCCGCAAGCTATGGCTACACCTTC. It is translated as CASSLSASYGYTF.

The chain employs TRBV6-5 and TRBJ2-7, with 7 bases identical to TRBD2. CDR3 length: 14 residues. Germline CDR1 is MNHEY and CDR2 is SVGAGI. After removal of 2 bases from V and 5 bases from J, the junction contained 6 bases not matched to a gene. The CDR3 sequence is CASSYSGKQNEQYF. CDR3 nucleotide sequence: TGTGCCAGCAGTTACAGCGGGAAACAAAACGAGCAGTACTTC.

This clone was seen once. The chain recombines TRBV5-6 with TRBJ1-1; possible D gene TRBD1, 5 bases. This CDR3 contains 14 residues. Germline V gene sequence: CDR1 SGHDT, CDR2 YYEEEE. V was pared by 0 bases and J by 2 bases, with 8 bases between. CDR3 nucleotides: TGTGCCAGCAGCTTGGGACAGTTTAACACTGAAGCTTTCTTT. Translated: CASSLGQFNTEAFF.

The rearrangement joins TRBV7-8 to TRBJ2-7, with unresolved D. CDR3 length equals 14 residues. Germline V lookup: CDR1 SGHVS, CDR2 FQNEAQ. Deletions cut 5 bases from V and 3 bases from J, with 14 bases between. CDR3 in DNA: TGTGCCAGCAGCCCCGCAACAGTCCGCTACGAGCAGTACTTC. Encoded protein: CASSPATVRYEQYF.